This T cell receptor (beta chain) is drawn from a study of T cell clones after liver transplantation. Study-wide background: TCRbeta sequencing after a pre-transplant mixed lymphocyte reaction identified graft-donor-reactive clones, later tracked in post-transplant blood. Graft-donor-reactive sequences were compared with third-party-reactive TCRbeta sequences from pre-transplant mixed lymphocyte reactions. Subjects received no induction therapy and standard immunosuppression until randomization at 12-24 months post-transplant. Timepoints were pre-transplant, pre-withdrawal, and after withdrawal was completed or failed.

Produced via immunoSEQ multiplex PCR; TCRdb's table is partial and in-frame only. Among 93,000 or so clones, about 86% were seen once, and the ten largest hold 2.5% to 3.5%. The CDR3 spans 17 residues. V was pared by 3 bases and J by 4 bases, with 20 bases between. Germline assignment: CDR1 SGHRS and CDR2 YFSETQ. The specimen was CD4+ T cells from blood, collected roughly 50 months after liver transplant. The source of this sequence is a human patient who received a liver transplant. Some T cells may be transferred from the graft donor. V is TRBV5-1 and J is TRBJ2-1, with a possible D match to TRBD1 (6 bases). In nucleotides, the CDR3 is TGCGCCAGCAGCTCACGGGACACCACATTGAGTTACAATGAGCAGTTCTTC. Its translation is CASSSRDTTLSYNEQFF.